This T cell receptor beta chain derives from a study of blood T cells in healthy people across ages. On the study more broadly: About one barcoded beta molecule per two T cells was captured by template switching. Whole-study findings and limits: Higher diversity and more naive CD4+ cells were features of long-lived donors, compared to aged donors.

Germline V gene sequence: CDR1 SGDLS, CDR2 YYNGEE. V dropped 0 bases and J dropped 3 bases, with 11 bases sitting between them. The CDR3 is made up of 15 amino acids. A sample-barcoded 5' primer and a J-beta primer mix were used in a second PCR of roughly 7 to 11 cycles. A minimum of 2.5 million CDR3-containing paired-end reads was obtained for each sample. MiXCR, applied by TCRdb to the 5' RACE reads, yields one record per CDR3 protein. Among approximately 850,000 distinct CDR3 sequences listed, under 45% were seen once. A remark on this clonotype: Its target is unknown.

Peripheral blood samples of roughly 10 milliliters were drawn from each donor. The chain uses TRBV9 and TRBJ2-3; D is possibly TRBD2 (5 bases). This TCR was recovered from a man aged 55-75 years in good health. The sequencing input was blood. The CDR3 here is CASSVGWRGTDTQYF. The CDR3 DNA reads as TGTGCCAGCAGCGTAGGCTGGCGAGGGACAGATACGCAGTATTTT.